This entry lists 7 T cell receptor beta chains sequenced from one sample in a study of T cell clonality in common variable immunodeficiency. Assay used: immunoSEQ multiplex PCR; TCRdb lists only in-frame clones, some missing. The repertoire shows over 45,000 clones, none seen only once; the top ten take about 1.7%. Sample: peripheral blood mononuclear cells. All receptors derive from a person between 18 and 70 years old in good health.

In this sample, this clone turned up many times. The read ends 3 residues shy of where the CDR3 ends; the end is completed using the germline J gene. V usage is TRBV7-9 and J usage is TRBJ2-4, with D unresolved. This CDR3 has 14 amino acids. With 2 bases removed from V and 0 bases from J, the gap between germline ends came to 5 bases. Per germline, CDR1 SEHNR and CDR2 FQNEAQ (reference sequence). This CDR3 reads CASSLQIAKNIQYF. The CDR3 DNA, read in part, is TGTGCCAGCAGCTTACAGATAGCCAAAAACATT.

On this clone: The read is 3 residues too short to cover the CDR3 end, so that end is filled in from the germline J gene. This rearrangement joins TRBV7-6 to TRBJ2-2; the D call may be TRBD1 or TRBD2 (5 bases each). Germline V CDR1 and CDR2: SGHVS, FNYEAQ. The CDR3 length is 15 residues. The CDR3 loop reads CASSLRGAANEKLFF. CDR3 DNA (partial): TGTGCCAGCAGCTTAAGAGGGGCGGCTAATGAAAAG.

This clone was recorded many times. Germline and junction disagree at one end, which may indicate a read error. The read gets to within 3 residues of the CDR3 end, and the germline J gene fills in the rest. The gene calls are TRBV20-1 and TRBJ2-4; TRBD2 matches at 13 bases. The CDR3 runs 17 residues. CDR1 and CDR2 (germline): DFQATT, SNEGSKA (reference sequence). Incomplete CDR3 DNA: TGTAGTGCTAGAGGGACTAGCGGGGACGTAGCCAAAAACATT. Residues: CSARGTSGDVAKNI. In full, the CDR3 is CSARGTSGDVAKNIQYF.

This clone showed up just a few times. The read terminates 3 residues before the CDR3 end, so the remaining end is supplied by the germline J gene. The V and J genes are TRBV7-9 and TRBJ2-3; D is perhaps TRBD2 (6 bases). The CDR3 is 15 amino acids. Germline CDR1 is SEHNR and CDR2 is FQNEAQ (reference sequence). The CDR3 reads CASSFSGRPNQPQYF. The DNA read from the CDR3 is TGTGCCAGCAGCTTCTCGGGGAGGCCCAATCAGCCG.

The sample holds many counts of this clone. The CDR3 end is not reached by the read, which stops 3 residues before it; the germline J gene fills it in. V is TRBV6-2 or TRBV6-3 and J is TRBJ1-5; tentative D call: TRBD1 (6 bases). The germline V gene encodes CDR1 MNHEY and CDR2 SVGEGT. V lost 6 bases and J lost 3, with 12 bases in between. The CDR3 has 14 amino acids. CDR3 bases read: TGTGCCAGCAGGCAGACAGGAAACAATCAGCCC. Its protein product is CASRQTGNNQP. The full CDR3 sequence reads CASRQTGNNQPQHF.

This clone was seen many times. CDR3 amino acids: CASSLGTDGYTF. The CDR3 bases that were read are TGTGCCAGCAGCTTAGGGACAGATGGC. The rearrangement joins TRBV7-9 to TRBJ1-2; D might be TRBD1 (6 bases). The read terminates 3 residues ahead of where the CDR3 ends, so the germline J gene completes it. This CDR3 is 12 amino acids long. Trimming removed 1 base at V and 6 bases at J, with 6 bases between. In germline, CDR1 is SEHNR, CDR2 FQNEAQ (reference sequence).

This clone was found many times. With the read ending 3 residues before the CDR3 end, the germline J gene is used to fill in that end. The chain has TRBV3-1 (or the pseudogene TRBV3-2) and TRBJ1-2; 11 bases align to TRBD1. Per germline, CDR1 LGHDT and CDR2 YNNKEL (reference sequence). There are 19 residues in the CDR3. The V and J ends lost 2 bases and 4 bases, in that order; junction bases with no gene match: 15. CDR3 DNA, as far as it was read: TGTGCCAGCAGCCAACTTCTTAATAAATCCGGGACAGGGGGCTATGGC. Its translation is CASSQLLNKSGTGGYG. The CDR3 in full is CASSQLLNKSGTGGYGYTF.